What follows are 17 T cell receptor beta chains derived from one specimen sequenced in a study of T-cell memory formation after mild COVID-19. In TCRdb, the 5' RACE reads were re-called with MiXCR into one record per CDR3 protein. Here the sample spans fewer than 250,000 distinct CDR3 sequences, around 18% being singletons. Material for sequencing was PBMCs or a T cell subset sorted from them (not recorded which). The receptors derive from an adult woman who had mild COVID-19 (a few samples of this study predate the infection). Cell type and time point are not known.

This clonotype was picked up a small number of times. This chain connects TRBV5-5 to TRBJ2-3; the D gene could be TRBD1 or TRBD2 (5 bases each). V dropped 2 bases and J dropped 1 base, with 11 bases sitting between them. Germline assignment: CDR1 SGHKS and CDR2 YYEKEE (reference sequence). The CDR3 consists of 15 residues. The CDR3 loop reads CASSLGTYRTDTQYF. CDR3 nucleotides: TGTGCCAGCAGCTTAGGGACGTACCGCACAGATACGCAGTATTTT.

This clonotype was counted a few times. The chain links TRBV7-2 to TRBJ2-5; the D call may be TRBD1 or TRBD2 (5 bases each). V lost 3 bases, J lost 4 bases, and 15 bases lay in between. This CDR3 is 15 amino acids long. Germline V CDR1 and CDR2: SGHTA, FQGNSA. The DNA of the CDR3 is TGTGCCAGCAGCTTCGATCCGGGGCTCGGAGAGACCCAGTACTTC. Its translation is CASSFDPGLGETQYF. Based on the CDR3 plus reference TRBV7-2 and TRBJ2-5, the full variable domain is GAGVSQSPSNKVTEKGKDVELRCDPISGHTALYWYRQSLGQGLEFLIYFQGNSAPDKSGLPSDRFSAERTGGSVSTLTIQRTQQEDSAVYLCASSFDPGLGETQYFGPGTRLLVL.

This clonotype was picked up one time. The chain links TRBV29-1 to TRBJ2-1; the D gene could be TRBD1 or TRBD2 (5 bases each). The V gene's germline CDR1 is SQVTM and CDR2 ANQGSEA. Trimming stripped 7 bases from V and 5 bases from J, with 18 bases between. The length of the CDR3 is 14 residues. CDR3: CSASLGRLDNEQFF. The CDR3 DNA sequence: TGCAGCGCCTCTTTGGGACGCCTAGACAATGAGCAGTTCTTC.

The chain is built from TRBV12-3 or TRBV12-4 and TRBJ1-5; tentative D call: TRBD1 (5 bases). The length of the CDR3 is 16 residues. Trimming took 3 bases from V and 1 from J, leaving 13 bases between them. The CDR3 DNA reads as TGTGCCAGCAGTTTGGGGGGATTCGTCAGCAATCAGCCCCAGCATTTT. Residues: CASSLGGFVSNQPQHF.

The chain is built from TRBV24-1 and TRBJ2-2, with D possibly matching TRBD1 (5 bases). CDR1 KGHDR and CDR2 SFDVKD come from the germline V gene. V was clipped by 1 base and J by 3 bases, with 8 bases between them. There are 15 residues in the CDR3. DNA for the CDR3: TGTGCCACCAGTGATTTTGAAGGGGACACCGGGGAGCTGTTTTTT. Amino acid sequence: CATSDFEGDTGELFF.

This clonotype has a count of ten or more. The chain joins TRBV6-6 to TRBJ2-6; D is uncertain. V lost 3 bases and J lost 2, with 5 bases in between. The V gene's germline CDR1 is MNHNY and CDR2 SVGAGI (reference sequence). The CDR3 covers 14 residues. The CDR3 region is CASSYGPGANVLTF. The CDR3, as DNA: TGTGCCAGCAGTTATGGCCCTGGGGCCAACGTCCTGACTTTC.

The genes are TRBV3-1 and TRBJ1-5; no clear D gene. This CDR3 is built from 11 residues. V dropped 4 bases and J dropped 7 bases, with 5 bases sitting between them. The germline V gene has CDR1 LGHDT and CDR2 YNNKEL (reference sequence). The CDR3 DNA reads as TGTGCCAGCAGCCGGGAGCAGCCCCAGCATTTT. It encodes CASSREQPQHF.

The CDR3 DNA is TGTGCCAGCAGCCAAGGTCCCGGACTAGCGTCTGACAATGAGCAGTTCTTC. Amino acids: CASSQGPGLASDNEQFF. V usage is TRBV3-1 and J usage is TRBJ2-1, with 9 nucleotides matching TRBD2. The CDR3 has 17 amino acids. Germline values: CDR1 LGHDT, CDR2 YNNKEL (reference sequence). V trimming: 1 base; J trimming: 5 bases; junction bases outside the gene matches: 9.

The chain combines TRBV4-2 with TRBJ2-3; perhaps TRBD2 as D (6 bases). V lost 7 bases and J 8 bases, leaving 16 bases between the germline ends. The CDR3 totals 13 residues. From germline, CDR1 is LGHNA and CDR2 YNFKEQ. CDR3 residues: CASTLAPGGTQYF. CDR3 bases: TGTGCCAGCACCCTAGCGCCCGGGGGTACGCAGTATTTT.

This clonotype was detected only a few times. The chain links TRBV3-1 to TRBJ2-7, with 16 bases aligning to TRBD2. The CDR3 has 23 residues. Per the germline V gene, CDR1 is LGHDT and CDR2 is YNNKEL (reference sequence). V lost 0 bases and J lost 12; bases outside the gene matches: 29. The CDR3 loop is CASSQEPGTSGRAIDELLRSPYF. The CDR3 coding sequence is TGTGCCAGCAGCCAAGAACCCGGGACTAGCGGGAGGGCCATTGACGAATTGCTACGATCGCCGTACTTC.

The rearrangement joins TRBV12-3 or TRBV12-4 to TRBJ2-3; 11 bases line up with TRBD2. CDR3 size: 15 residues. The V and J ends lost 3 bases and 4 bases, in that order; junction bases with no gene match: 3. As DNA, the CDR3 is TGTGCCAGCAGTTTGCTAGCGGGAGGTGCAGATACGCAGTATTTT. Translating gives CASSLLAGGADTQYF.

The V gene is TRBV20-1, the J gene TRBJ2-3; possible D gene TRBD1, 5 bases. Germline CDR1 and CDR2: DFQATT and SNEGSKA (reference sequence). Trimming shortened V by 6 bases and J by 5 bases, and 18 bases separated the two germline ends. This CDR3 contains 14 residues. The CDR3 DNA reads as TGCAGTGCCAGGACCCCCACCCAGGGAGATACGCAGTATTTT. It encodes CSARTPTQGDTQYF.

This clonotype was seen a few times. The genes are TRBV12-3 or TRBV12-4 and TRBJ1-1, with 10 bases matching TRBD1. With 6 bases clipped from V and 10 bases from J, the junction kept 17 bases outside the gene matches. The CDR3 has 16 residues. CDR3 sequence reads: CASSWTGGKAKPGAFF. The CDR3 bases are TGTGCCAGCAGCTGGACAGGGGGAAAAGCCAAACCCGGAGCTTTCTTT.

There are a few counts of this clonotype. CDR3 sequence: CASQGWSTDTQYF. DNA for the CDR3: TGTGCCAGTCAGGGGTGGAGCACAGATACGCAGTATTTT. The rearrangement links TRBV19 to TRBJ2-3, with a weak D call TRBD1 (6 bases). The germline V gene encodes CDR1 LNHDA and CDR2 SQIVND (reference sequence). Trimming took off 8 bases at V and 0 bases at J, with 9 bases between the two ends. The CDR3 extends over 13 amino acids.

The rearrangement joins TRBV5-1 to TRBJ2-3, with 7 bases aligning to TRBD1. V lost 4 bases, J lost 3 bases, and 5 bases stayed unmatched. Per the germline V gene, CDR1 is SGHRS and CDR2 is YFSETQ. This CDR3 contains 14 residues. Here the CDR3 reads CASSDPGQTDTQYF. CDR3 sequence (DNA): TGCGCCAGCAGCGACCCGGGACAGACAGATACGCAGTATTTT.

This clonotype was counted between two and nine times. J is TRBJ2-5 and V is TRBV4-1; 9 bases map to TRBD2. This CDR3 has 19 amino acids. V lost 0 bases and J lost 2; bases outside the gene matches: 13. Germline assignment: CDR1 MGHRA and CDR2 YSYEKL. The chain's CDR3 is CASSQEGGRRGGRQETQYF. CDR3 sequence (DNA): TGCGCCAGCAGCCAAGAAGGGGGCCGGCGGGGGGGCCGGCAAGAGACCCAGTACTTC.

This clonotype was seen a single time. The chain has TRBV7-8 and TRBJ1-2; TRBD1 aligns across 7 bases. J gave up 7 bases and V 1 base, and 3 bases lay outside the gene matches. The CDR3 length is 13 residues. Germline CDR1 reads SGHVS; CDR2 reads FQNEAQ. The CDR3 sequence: CASSLGGGLGYTF. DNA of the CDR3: TGTGCCAGCAGCTTAGGAGGGGGCCTTGGCTACACCTTC. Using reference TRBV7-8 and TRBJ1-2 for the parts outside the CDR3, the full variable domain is GAGVSQSPRYKVAKRGQDVALRCDPISGHVSLFWYQQALGQGPEFLTYFQNEAQLDKSGLPSDRFFAERPEGSVSTLKIQRTQQEDSAVYLCASSLGGGLGYTFGSGTRLTVV.